These 11 T cell receptor beta chains were sequenced from one sample in a study of post-analysis software for immune sequencing data. Prepared libraries of TCR beta cDNA carried unique molecular identifiers. Via MiXCR, TCRdb re-called the PCR reads, giving one row per CDR3 protein. The profile covers hundreds of thousands of distinct CDR3 sequences, with 30% appearing a single time and about 0.5% taken by the ten largest. Study results and limitations: In patients, TRBV5-6, TRBV5-1 and TRBV20-1 belonged to five or six TRBV segments found more frequently than in controls.

Antigens for these TCRs are unknown. The specimen sequenced was blood. Every receptor here comes from a girl under 18 with multiple sclerosis.

The chain uses TRBV7-9 and TRBJ2-2; TRBD1 is a possible D gene (5 bases). This CDR3 contains 13 residues. The germline V and J ends were trimmed by 4 bases and 6 bases, with 9 bases remaining between them. CDR1 and CDR2 (germline): SEHNR, FQNEAQ (reference sequence). The CDR3 coding sequence is TGTGCCAGCAGCTCGATAGGGGCCGGGGAGCTGTTTTTT. It codes for CASSSIGAGELFF. The full variable domain, its missing parts supplied by reference TRBV7-9 and TRBJ2-2, is DTGVSQNPRHKITKRGQNVTFRCDPISEHNRLYWYRQTLGQGPEFLTYFQNEAQLEKSRLLSDRFSAERPKGSFSTLEIQRTEQGDSAMYLCASSSIGAGELFFGEGSRLTVL.

The chain joins TRBV6-6 to TRBJ2-1, with 7 bases lining up with TRBD2. From germline, CDR1 is MNHNY and CDR2 SVGAGI (reference sequence). V shed 7 bases, J shed 7 bases, and the junction held 4 bases outside the gene matches. This CDR3 is built from 12 residues. CDR3 nucleotides: TGTGCCAGCAAAGGAGCGGGGAATGAGCAGTTCTTC. This translates into CASKGAGNEQFF.

Turning to this clonotype: This could be a read error, since a much larger clone is one nucleotide away. The chain carries TRBV24-1 and TRBJ2-1, with 9 bases matching TRBD2. The germline CDR1 and CDR2 sequences are KGHDR and SFDVKD. The CDR3 is 16 amino acids. The V and J ends lost 6 bases and 4 bases, in that order; junction bases with no gene match: 9. This CDR3 reads CATSLAGGPIYNEQFF. As DNA, the CDR3 is TGTGCCACCAGTCTGGCGGGAGGGCCTATATACAATGAGCAGTTCTTC.

The chain has TRBV7-8 and TRBJ2-1; D ambiguous. From germline, CDR1 is SGHVS and CDR2 FQNEAQ. V was pared by 1 base and J by 3 bases, with 16 bases between. This CDR3 region has 17 residues. CDR3 residues: CASSLGSYTLLYNEQFF. Here the CDR3 DNA reads TGTGCCAGCAGCTTAGGATCTTACACCCTTCTCTACAATGAGCAGTTCTTC.

CDR3: CSVVGPGQAYNEQFF. CDR3 bases: TGCAGCGTTGTAGGACCGGGACAGGCCTACAATGAGCAGTTCTTC. The V call is TRBV29-1, the J call TRBJ2-1, with 8 nucleotides matching TRBD1. The length of the CDR3 is 15 residues. V shed 4 bases, J shed 2 bases, and the junction held 7 bases outside the gene matches. Germline CDR1 SQVTM, CDR2 ANQGSEA.

The V and J genes are TRBV12-3 or TRBV12-4 and TRBJ2-5, with D maybe TRBD2 (6 bases). With 5 bases removed from V and 0 bases from J, the gap between germline ends came to 10 bases. The CDR3 consists of 14 residues. As DNA, the CDR3 is TGTGCCAGCAGTCCGGCTAGCGACCAAGAGACCCAGTACTTC. This translates into CASSPASDQETQYF.

About this clonotype: A junction boundary mismatches the germline segment, possibly from a read error. The chain is built from TRBV5-1 and TRBJ1-6, with D possibly TRBD1 on 5 matching bases. Germline V gives CDR1 SGHRS, CDR2 YFSETQ. The CDR3 has 13 residues. Here the CDR3 reads CTSSLAGDSPIHF. In DNA form, the CDR3 reads TGCACCAGCAGCTTGGCGGGGGATTCACCCATCCACTTT.

V is TRBV24-1 and J is TRBJ2-5; 9 nucleotides line up with TRBD1. The germline V gene has CDR1 KGHDR and CDR2 SFDVKD. Trimming removed 0 bases from V and 11 bases from J; junction bases left unmatched: 15. The CDR3 extends over 17 amino acids. CDR3 nucleotide sequence: TGTGCCACCAGTGATTTGCCCGGGACAGGGTTTAACGATGAGCAGTACTTC. Residues: CATSDLPGTGFNDEQYF.

The chain combines TRBV6-5 with TRBJ2-5; D not resolved. TRBJ2-1 explains the end of the DNA better; the J call may be wrong. The germline CDR1 and CDR2 sequences are MNHEY and SVGAGI. This CDR3 region has 16 residues. The CDR3 protein is CASSLITDTPQETQFF. The CDR3 bases are TGTGCCAGCAGTCTTATTACGGATACGCCACAAGAGACCCAGTTCTTC.

In this sample, this clonotype turned up once. This rearrangement joins TRBV15 to TRBJ2-3; 10 bases agree with TRBD2. The ends lost 5 bases at V and 1 base at J; junction bases unmatched: 9. Germline V CDR1 and CDR2: LNHNV, YYDKDF (reference sequence). This CDR3 is 17 amino acids long. The CDR3 DNA reads as TGTGCCACCAGCTTCGGGCCTACTAGCGGGGGCACAGATACGCAGTATTTT. Translating gives CATSFGPTSGGTDTQYF.

Only a few counts were recorded for this clonotype. This rearrangement joins TRBV20-1 to TRBJ1-4; TRBD1 aligns across 8 bases. The CDR3 runs 20 residues. CDR1 DFQATT and CDR2 SNEGSKA come from the germline V gene (reference sequence). The V segment lost 0 bases and the J segment 8 bases; nucleotides outside the gene matches: 23. CDR3 protein: CSARDVRQRGTGSPREKLFF. In nucleotides, the CDR3 is TGCAGTGCTAGAGATGTTCGGCAACGAGGGACAGGTTCCCCTAGAGAAAAACTGTTTTTT.